Listed below are T cell receptor beta chains from one sample, sequenced in a study of shared clonotypes between healthy human individuals. Sequenced by immunoSEQ multiplex PCR; TCRdb stores in-frame clones only, minus some. The table lists about 750,000 clones, around 92% of them singletons. The sample consisted of naive CD8+ T cells sorted from blood. These TCRs come from a man aged 25 to 45 in good health. CDR3s leave out the opening cysteine and the closing phenylalanine or tryptophan. For some rows the clone size is stated as once, few or many, or as a class when expanded; others skip it.

size: .; V: TRBV13; J: TRBJ2-7; CDR3: ASSLGLAGTQGYEQY
size: .; V: TRBV27; J: TRBJ2-3; CDR3: ASSFSGGRATDTQY
size: once; V: TRBV13; J: TRBJ1-4; CDR3: ASSLRGNEKLF
size: .; V: TRBV28; J: TRBJ2-1; CDR3: ASSLWGSRQF
size: .; V: TRBV29-1; J: TRBJ2-7; CDR3: SAQGDSYEQY
size: .; V: TRBV4-2; J: TRBJ2-4; CDR3: ASSQEGDRELNIQY
size: .; V: TRBV29-1; J: TRBJ2-7; CDR3: SVETQEGYEQY
size: .; V: TRBV19; J: TRBJ2-7; CDR3: ASSSRSTYEQY
size: .; V: TRBV4-1; J: TRBJ2-3; CDR3: ASSQEPGAAVDTQY
size: .; V: TRBV27; J: TRBJ1-5; CDR3: ASGLFQPQH
size: .; V: TRBV28; J: TRBJ1-1; CDR3: ASRTGFEAF
size: .; V: TRBV7-9; J: TRBJ2-7; CDR3: ASSLWEREGRYEQY
size: .; V: TRBV4-1; J: TRBJ2-2; CDR3: ASSQVAGTRAGELF
size: .; V: TRBV2; J: TRBJ1-1; CDR3: ASEWFLSEAF
size: .; V: TRBV10-2; J: TRBJ1-2; CDR3: ASTEGPSYGYT
size: .; V: TRBV4-1; J: TRBJ2-7; CDR3: ASSPGLAGGYEQY
size: .; V: TRBV7-9; J: TRBJ2-7; CDR3: ASSQTRRDEQY
size: .; V: TRBV7-9; J: TRBJ1-4; CDR3: ASRTESTVNEKLF
size: .; V: TRBV6-1; J: TRBJ2-1; CDR3: ASSDGWIGNSYNEQF
size: .; V: TRBV7-6; J: TRBJ2-2; CDR3: ASSLAGLSTGELF
size: .; V: TRBV18; J: TRBJ1-5; CDR3: ASSPDSNQPQH
size: .; V: TRBV2; J: TRBJ2-5; CDR3: ASNEGKRAETQY
size: .; V: TRBV5-1; J: TRBJ2-1; CDR3: ASSPGTGYNEQF
size: few; V: TRBV25-1; J: TRBJ2-1; CDR3: ASMTSGLIQQF
size: .; V: TRBV4-2; J: TRBJ2-4; CDR3: ASSQATTGPANIQY
size: .; V: TRBV27; J: TRBJ2-1; CDR3: ASSLGGQGINEQF
size: .; V: TRBV28; J: TRBJ2-1; CDR3: ASSLTGGSYNEQF
size: .; V: TRBV6-5; J: TRBJ2-5; CDR3: ASSTGVQETQY
size: .; V: TRBV27; J: TRBJ2-1; CDR3: ASSSQGGGYNEQF
size: .; V: TRBV11-2; J: TRBJ2-7; CDR3: ASSQEGQGVSYEQY
size: .; V: TRBV7-9; J: TRBJ1-2; CDR3: ASSETGDYGYT
size: .; V: TRBV27; J: TRBJ1-2; CDR3: ASSLDRGQANYGYT
size: .; V: TRBV11-2; J: TRBJ2-1; CDR3: ASSIRQGYEQF
size: .; V: TRBV10-2; J: TRBJ2-3; CDR3: ATDHSGGGDTQY